These T cell receptor beta chains were read from a single sample in a study of cytomegalovirus exposure and HLA in healthy donors. Sequencing used immunoSEQ multiplex PCR; TCRdb keeps in-frame clones, though not all of them. The sample shows around 100,000 clones, around three quarters of them seen only once. Sequencing input: PBMCs. These receptors all stem from a woman between 50 and 59 years old in good health and CMV-seropositive. The CDR3 runs from the conserved cysteine through the conserved F or W. A D gene is named only where the DNA matches it firmly. Some rows have no size entry. The others give once, few or many, or a class for an expanded clone.

V,D,size,J,CDR3,DNA
TRBV5-4,TRBD2,-,TRBJ2-2,CASSAGLAGAPGELFF,TGTGCCAGCAGCGCAGGACTAGCGGGGGCCCCCGGGGAGCTGTTTTTT
TRBV2,-,-,TRBJ2-1,CASSDRYNEQFF,TGTGCCAGCAGCGACAGGTACAATGAGCAGTTCTTC
TRBV2,TRBD1,-,TRBJ2-1,CASSIGQGEQFF,TGTGCCAGCAGTATAGGACAGGGTGAGCAGTTCTTC
TRBV19,TRBD2,-,TRBJ2-1,CASSILATGGPLMDEQFF,TGTGCCAGTAGTATTTTAGCGACGGGGGGTCCTCTTATGGATGAGCAGTTCTTC
TRBV19,-,-,TRBJ1-1,CASAQTGEAFF,TGTGCCAGTGCTCAAACAGGGGAAGCTTTCTTT
TRBV7-9,TRBD1,-,TRBJ2-1,CASSFYQGAYNEQFF,TGTGCCAGCAGCTTTTATCAGGGGGCCTACAATGAGCAGTTCTTC
TRBV18,-,few,TRBJ2-1,CASSLSSYNEQFF,TGTGCCAGCTCACTTAGCTCCTACAATGAGCAGTTCTTC
TRBV5-6,TRBD1,-,TRBJ2-5,CASRDRDRGRETQYF,TGTGCCAGCAGGGACCGGGACAGGGGGCGAGAGACCCAGTACTTC
TRBV5-3,-,-,TRBJ1-6,CARSNYLEIKNNSPLHF,TGTGCCAGAAGCAATTACTTGGAGATAAAGAATAATTCACCCCTCCACTTT
TRBV7-9,TRBD1,-,TRBJ1-1,CASSSGTGGFNTEAFF,TGTGCCAGCAGTTCCGGGACAGGGGGCTTCAACACTGAAGCTTTCTTT
TRBV6-5,TRBD2,-,TRBJ2-5,CASSPSSGEETQYF,TGTGCCAGCAGTCCGTCTAGCGGGGAAGAGACCCAGTACTTC
TRBV23-1,TRBD1,-,TRBJ2-7,CASSRTGTGTYEQYF,TGCGCCAGCAGTCGGACCGGGACAGGCACCTACGAGCAGTACTTC
TRBV5-5,TRBD1,-,TRBJ1-3,CASSFGQGAGNTIYF,TGTGCCAGCAGCTTCGGACAGGGGGCCGGAAACACCATATATTTT
TRBV19,TRBD1,-,TRBJ2-2,CASSNDRVNTGELFF,TGTGCCAGTAGTAACGACAGGGTGAACACCGGGGAGCTGTTTTTT
TRBV19,-,-,TRBJ2-3,CASISRGADTDTQYF,TGTGCCAGTATCTCCCGGGGGGCAGATACAGATACGCAGTATTTT
TRBV29-1,-,-,TRBJ2-1,CSVETGRSSYNEQFF,TGCAGCGTTGAGACGGGTCGGAGCTCCTACAATGAGCAGTTCTTC
TRBV5-1,-,-,TRBJ2-2,CASSWSGGQNTGELFF,TGCGCCAGCAGCTGGTCTGGGGGCCAGAACACCGGGGAGCTGTTTTTT
TRBV6-6,TRBD1,few,TRBJ2-1,CASSQQTGVEQFF,TGTGCCAGCAGTCAACAGACAGGGGTTGAGCAGTTCTTC
TRBV18,TRBD1,-,TRBJ2-2,CASSEHTGGDGELFF,TGTGCCAGCTCAGAACACACAGGGGGCGACGGGGAGCTGTTTTTT
TRBV6-1,-,few,TRBJ2-5,CASSEIDEGEETQYF,TGTGCCAGCAGTGAAATTGACGAAGGGGAAGAGACCCAGTACTTC
TRBV10-1,-,-,TRBJ1-1,CASSGLGEPNTEAFF,TGCGCCAGCAGTGGATTAGGGGAACCGAACACTGAAGCTTTCTTT
TRBV5-1,TRBD1,-,TRBJ1-4,CASSPGDSGGGKLFF,TGCGCCAGCAGCCCGGGGGACAGCGGGGGCGGAAAACTGTTTTTT
TRBV9,-,-,TRBJ2-6,CASKHGTSISGANVLTF,TGTGCCAGCAAACATGGGACAAGTATCTCTGGGGCCAACGTCCTGACTTTC
TRBV6-1,-,-,TRBJ1-2,CASSQGPGWDYTF,TGTGCCAGCAGTCAGGGGCCTGGATGGGACTACACCTTC
TRBV11-2,TRBD2,-,TRBJ2-7,CASSLVAGSSYEQYF,TGTGCCAGCAGCTTAGTAGCGGGGAGTTCGTACGAGCAGTACTTC
TRBV2,TRBD1,-,TRBJ2-1,CASQTGDNEQFF,TGTGCCAGCCAGACAGGGGATAATGAGCAGTTCTTC
TRBV19,-,-,TRBJ1-2,CASSDRQTNYGYTF,TGTGCCAGCTCCGACAGGCAAACTAACTATGGCTACACCTTC
TRBV7-9,-,-,TRBJ2-7,CASSSRGLATYEQYF,TGTGCCAGCAGCTCACGTGGGCTCGCCACCTACGAGCAGTACTTC
TRBV29-1,-,-,TRBJ1-2,CSVVGRTYGYTF,TGCAGCGTTGTTGGTCGGACTTATGGCTACACCTTC
TRBV5-1,TRBD2,-,TRBJ2-1,CASSPSAGAYNEQFF,TGCGCCAGCAGCCCCTCAGCGGGGGCCTACAATGAGCAGTTCTTC
TRBV5-6,TRBD1,-,TRBJ2-7,CASSGTGAGEQYF,TGTGCCAGCAGCGGGACAGGGGCTGGTGAGCAGTACTTC
TRBV18,TRBD1,-,TRBJ1-1,CASSPDRTNTEAFF,TGTGCCAGCTCTCCGGACAGGACCAACACTGAAGCTTTCTTT
TRBV6-5,TRBD1,-,TRBJ2-7,CASSYGQGANEQYF,TGTGCCAGCAGTTATGGACAGGGGGCAAACGAGCAGTACTTC
TRBV18,-,-,TRBJ1-6,CASSPRLPRDDNSPLHF,TGTGCCAGCTCACCCCGACTCCCAAGAGATGATAATTCACCCCTCCACTTT
TRBV9,TRBD2,-,TRBJ2-1,CAGSTSGSGNEQFF,TGTGCCGGATCAACTAGCGGGAGTGGCAATGAGCAGTTCTTC
TRBV4-1,-,-,TRBJ2-7,CASSQAWGGPTYEQYF,TGCGCCAGCAGCCAAGCATGGGGGGGGCCGACCTACGAGCAGTACTTC
TRBV5-4,TRBD2,-,TRBJ2-7,CASRSGGLAGLSYEQYF,TGTGCCAGCAGGTCGGGGGGGTTGGCAGGGCTCTCCTACGAGCAGTACTTC
TRBV10-3,-,few,TRBJ1-1,CAQFGGGGENTEAFF,TGTGCTCAATTCGGGGGTGGGGGAGAGAACACTGAAGCTTTCTTT
TRBV7-9,TRBD2,-,TRBJ2-7,CASSYGGSGRLPSYEQYF,TGTGCCAGCAGCTATGGGGGTAGCGGGAGGTTACCTTCCTACGAGCAGTACTTC
TRBV7-9,TRBD1,-,TRBJ1-1,CASSPGTGGSGAFF,TGTGCCAGCAGCCCCGGGACAGGGGGCTCCGGAGCTTTCTTT
TRBV5-8,-,-,TRBJ1-6,CASSLKVRGREGSPLHF,TGTGCCAGCAGCTTGAAAGTTAGGGGCAGGGAAGGCTCACCCCTCCACTTT
TRBV19,TRBD2,-,TRBJ2-3,CASSRTWTSGTSTDTQYF,TGTGCCAGTTCCCGAACTTGGACTAGCGGGACTAGCACAGATACGCAGTATTTT
TRBV6-5,-,-,TRBJ2-7,CASSYSRYEQYF,TGTGCCAGCAGTTATAGTCGATACGAGCAGTACTTC